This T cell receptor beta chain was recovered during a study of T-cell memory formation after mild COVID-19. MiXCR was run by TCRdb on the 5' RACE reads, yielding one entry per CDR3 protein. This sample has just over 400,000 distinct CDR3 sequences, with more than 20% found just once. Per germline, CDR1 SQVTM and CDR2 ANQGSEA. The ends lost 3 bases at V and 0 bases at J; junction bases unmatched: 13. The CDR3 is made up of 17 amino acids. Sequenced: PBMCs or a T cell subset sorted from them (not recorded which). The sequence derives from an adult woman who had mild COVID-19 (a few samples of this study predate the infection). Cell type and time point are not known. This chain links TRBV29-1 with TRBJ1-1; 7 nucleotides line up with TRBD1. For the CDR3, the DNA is TGCAGCGTTGAGGGGGCCGGGACAGTCCTCATGAACACTGAAGCTTTCTTT. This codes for CSVEGAGTVLMNTEAFF.